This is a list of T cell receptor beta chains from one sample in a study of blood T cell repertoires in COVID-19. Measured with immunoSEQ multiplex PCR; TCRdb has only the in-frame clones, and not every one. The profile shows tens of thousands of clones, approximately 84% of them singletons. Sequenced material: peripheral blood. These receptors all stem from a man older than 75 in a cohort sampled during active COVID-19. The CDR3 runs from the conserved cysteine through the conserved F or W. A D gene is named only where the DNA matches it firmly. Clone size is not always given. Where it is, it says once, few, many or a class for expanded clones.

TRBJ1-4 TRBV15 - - TGTGCCACCAGCAGAGATGGGACATTTAATGAAAAACTGTTTTTT CATSRDGTFNEKLFF
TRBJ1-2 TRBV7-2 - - TGTGCCAGCAGCTTCAGGGATGGCTACACCTTC CASSFRDGYTF
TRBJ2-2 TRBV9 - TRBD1 TGTGCCAGCAGCGTAGGTCTCTTGCTCCTTGGGACAGGGAACACCGGGGAGCTGTTTTTT CASSVGLLLLGTGNTGELFF
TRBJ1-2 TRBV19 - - TGTGCCAGTAGCAGAGGGTTCAGGACCCTGGACTCTGGCTACACCTTC CASSRGFRTLDSGYTF
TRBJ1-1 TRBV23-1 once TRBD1 TGCGCCAGCAGTCAATCTGCGACAGGGCGCGCTGAAGCTTTCTTT CASSQSATGRAEAFF
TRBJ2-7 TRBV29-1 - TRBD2 TGCAGCGTCGGATACGGGACTAGAGAGCAGTACTTC CSVGYGTREQYF
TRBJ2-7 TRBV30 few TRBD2 TGTGCCTGGAGTCCCGGACTAGCGAGTGAGCAGTACTTC CAWSPGLASEQYF
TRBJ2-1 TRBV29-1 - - TGCAGCGTTGGTGGACAGAGGTACAATGAGCAGTTCTTC CSVGGQRYNEQFF
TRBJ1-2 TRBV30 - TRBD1 TGTGCCTGGAGTCTCAGGGGGCAGGGCTATGGCTACACCTTC CAWSLRGQGYGYTF
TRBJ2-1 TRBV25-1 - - TGTGCCAGCAGTAGGTATGGGGGCGATGAGCAGTTCTTC CASSRYGGDEQFF
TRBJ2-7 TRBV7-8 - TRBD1 TGTGCCAGCAGCTTAGCTAGACAGGGCAGGGAGCAGTACTTC CASSLARQGREQYF
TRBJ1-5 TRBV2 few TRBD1 TGTGCCAGCAGTCGGGACAGAAATCAGCCCCAGCATTTT CASSRDRNQPQHF
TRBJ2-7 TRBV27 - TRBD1 TGTGCCAGCAGAAAGACAGGGGGCCCCTACGAGCAGTACTTC CASRKTGGPYEQYF
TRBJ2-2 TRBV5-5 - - TGTGCCAGCAGCTTGTACATCACCGGGGAGCTGTTTTTT CASSLYITGELFF
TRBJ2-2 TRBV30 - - TGTGCCTGGAGTCTAGTGGGAGTTTTATTCACCGGGGAGCTGTTTTTT CAWSLVGVLFTGELFF
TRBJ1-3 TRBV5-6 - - TGTGCCAGCAGATCGACTTGGTCTGGAAACACCATATATTTT CASRSTWSGNTIYF
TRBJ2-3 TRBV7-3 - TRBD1 TGTGCCAGCAGCTCAATACCGGGACAGAACACAGATACGCAGTATTTT CASSSIPGQNTDTQYF
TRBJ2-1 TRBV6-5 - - TGTGCCAGCAGTAAGACGGCCCCCCGGGTCGATGAGCAGTTCTTC CASSKTAPRVDEQFF
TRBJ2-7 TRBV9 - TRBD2 TGTGCCAGCAGCGTAGGTCTAGCGGCTACCTACGAGCAGTACTTC CASSVGLAATYEQYF
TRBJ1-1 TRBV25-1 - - TGTGCCAGCAGCCTGGGGGCAAACACTGAAGCTTTCTTT CASSLGANTEAFF
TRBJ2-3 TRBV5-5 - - TGTGCCAGCCGTAGGGCTACGGCGGGGTTTTCAGATACGCAGTATTTT CASRRATAGFSDTQYF
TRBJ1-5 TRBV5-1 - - TGCGCCAGCAGCTTAGGAGGGACTAGCAATCAGCCCCAGCATTTT CASSLGGTSNQPQHF
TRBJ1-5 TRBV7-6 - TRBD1 TGTGCCAGCAGCTTAGTTTCGGGACAGGGGTATAGCAATCAGCCCCAGCATTTT CASSLVSGQGYSNQPQHF